The rows below give T cell receptor beta chains drawn from one sample of a study of vaccination and CD4 T cells after COVID-19. These receptors lack a known antigen. TCRdb itself ran the PCR reads through MiXCR, one entry per CDR3 protein. The top ten clones hold roughly 23% of a sample with roughly 20,000 distinct CDR3 sequences, 55% to 65% of them seen once. The sequenced sample was CD4+ T cells from blood, cultured in vitro, obtained before SARS-CoV-2 vaccination. The receptors originated from a human donor who received a COVID-19 vaccine. Both conserved end residues are part of each CDR3. The D gene is left open where the match is weak. Expanded clones get a size class; other rows say once, few or many, or leave the size out.

few | TRBJ2-2 | TRBV20-1 | TRBD2 | CSARDKASGGVNTGELFF | TGCAGTGCTAGAGATAAGGCTAGCGGGGGCGTGAACACCGGGGAGCTGTTTTTT
. | TRBJ1-6 | TRBV6-1 | . | CASSAERGSPLHF | TGTGCCAGCAGTGCCGAGCGGGGTTCACCCCTCCACTTT
. | TRBJ1-2 | TRBV20-1 | TRBD1 | CSATGDSHGYTF | TGCAGTGCTACGGGGGACAGCCATGGCTACACCTTC
. | TRBJ2-1 | TRBV6-1 | TRBD2 | CASRPGGNEQFF | TGTGCCAGTCGCCCGGGGGGAAATGAGCAGTTCTTC
. | TRBJ1-2 | TRBV12-3/TRBV12-4 | TRBD1 | CASSFGYGTGGYGYTF | TGTGCCAGCAGTTTTGGATATGGGACAGGGGGTTATGGCTACACCTTC
. | TRBJ1-4 | TRBV5-6 | TRBD1 | CASSFTGGAWFF | TGTGCCAGCAGCTTTACAGGGGGCGCGTGGTTTTTT
. | TRBJ1-6 | TRBV30 | . | CAWSPSSYNSPLHF | TGTGCCTGGAGCCCGAGCTCCTATAATTCACCCCTCCACTTT
few | TRBJ2-7 | TRBV25-1 | . | CASSDSERFTYEQYF | TGTGCCAGCAGTGATTCGGAGAGATTTACCTACGAGCAGTACTTC
few | TRBJ1-6 | TRBV6-5 | . | CASSYSWGSNNSPLHF | TGTGCCAGCAGTTACTCGTGGGGAAGTAATAATTCACCCCTCCACTTT
. | TRBJ2-2 | TRBV24-1 | TRBD1 | CVTSDPGTGTTGELFF | TGTGTCACCAGTGACCCCGGGACAGGGACCACCGGGGAGCTGTTTTTT
once | TRBJ2-3 | TRBV10-3 | . | CAISESSSGTDTQYF | TGTGCCATCAGTGAGTCGTCCTCGGGCACAGATACGCAGTATTTT
. | TRBJ2-3 | TRBV6-1 | . | CASRTLRGDTQYF | TGTGCCAGTAGGACACTTCGGGGAGATACGCAGTATTTT
. | TRBJ2-5 | TRBV11-3 | TRBD1 | CASSFQTGGLSSQETQYF | TGTGCCAGCAGCTTTCAGACAGGGGGCCTGAGTTCGCAAGAGACCCAGTACTTC
. | TRBJ2-5 | TRBV2 | . | CASSEADQETQYF | TGTGCCAGCAGTGAAGCCGATCAAGAGACCCAGTACTTC
. | TRBJ1-6 | TRBV20-1 | . | CSVRMTAGGSPLHF | TGCAGTGTTAGGATGACCGCTGGAGGTTCACCCCTCCACTTT
once | TRBJ1-1 | TRBV25-1 | . | CASSEYKGSNTEAFF | TGTGCCAGCAGTGAATATAAAGGGTCGAACACTGAAGCTTTCTTT
. | TRBJ1-4 | TRBV7-9 | . | CASSLGGATGEKLFF | TGTGCCAGCAGCTTAGGTGGGGCGACAGGTGAAAAACTGTTTTTT
. | TRBJ2-2 | TRBV30 | . | CAWSGGLQGGELFF | TGTGCCTGGAGTGGAGGCCTCCAAGGTGGGGAGCTGTTTTTT
. | TRBJ1-5 | TRBV6-1 | . | CASSPRGGFSNQPQHF | TGTGCCAGCAGTCCCCGGGGGGGTTTTAGCAATCAGCCCCAGCATTTT
. | TRBJ1-5 | TRBV20-1 | . | CSAPKGGGNQPQHF | TGCAGTGCTCCGAAGGGAGGGGGCAATCAGCCCCAGCATTTT
. | TRBJ2-3 | TRBV19 | TRBD2 | CASARGGPDTQYF | TGTGCCAGTGCCCGCGGGGGTCCCGATACGCAGTATTTT
few | TRBJ1-1 | TRBV6-1 | . | CASSEALGRNEAFF | TGTGCCAGCAGTGAAGCCCTCGGACGCAATGAAGCTTTCTTT
. | TRBJ1-2 | TRBV2 | . | CASSKQPNYGYTF | TGTGCCAGCAGTAAACAGCCTAACTATGGCTACACCTTC
once | TRBJ1-6 | TRBV30 | TRBD1 | CAWRREGTGDESPLHF | TGTGCCTGGAGGAGGGAGGGGACAGGGGACGAGTCACCCCTCCACTTT
few | TRBJ2-3 | TRBV19 | TRBD2 | CASSMERGGRDTQYF | TGTGCCAGTAGTATGGAGCGGGGGGGCCGAGATACGCAGTATTTT
few | TRBJ1-6 | TRBV6-1 | . | CASRLEGDSPLHF | TGTGCCAGCAGACTCGAGGGAGATTCACCCCTCCACTTT
few | TRBJ2-3 | TRBV5-1 | TRBD1 | CASSLSGQDTDTQYF | TGCGCCAGCAGCTTGTCGGGACAGGACACAGATACGCAGTATTTT
few | TRBJ2-7 | TRBV21-1 | . | CASSARPSLRNEQYF | TGTGCCAGCAGCGCCCGTCCTTCCCTGAGGAACGAGCAGTACTTC
. | TRBJ2-5 | TRBV29-1 | TRBD1 | CSASRDRAQETQYF | TGCAGCGCCTCAAGAGACAGGGCCCAAGAGACCCAGTACTTC
. | TRBJ2-2 | TRBV27 | TRBD1 | CASSLAGGLNTGELFF | TGTGCCAGCAGTTTAGCAGGGGGCCTTAACACCGGGGAGCTGTTTTTT
. | TRBJ2-4 | TRBV7-8 | . | CASSLGRGGYIQYF | TGTGCCAGCAGCTTGGGTAGGGGCGGGTACATTCAGTACTTC
few | TRBJ2-3 | TRBV24-1 | . | CATSDGAQGSDTQYF | TGTGCCACCAGTGATGGAGCTCAGGGGTCAGATACGCAGTATTTT
. | TRBJ2-3 | TRBV10-1 | . | CASKAGAGDTQYF | TGCGCCAGCAAGGCGGGGGCCGGAGATACGCAGTATTTT
. | TRBJ2-3 | TRBV10-2 | . | CASKRGESTDTQYF | TGCGCCAGCAAGCGCGGGGAGAGCACAGATACGCAGTATTTT
. | TRBJ2-3 | TRBV7-3 | TRBD2 | CASSPPGTSGDTQYF | TGTGCCAGCAGCCCCCCCGGGACTAGCGGAGATACGCAGTATTTT
. | TRBJ2-5 | TRBV18 | TRBD2 | CASSPGGGGTSETQYF | TGTGCCAGCTCACCAGGCGGCGGGGGGACTTCAGAGACCCAGTACTTC
once | TRBJ1-1 | TRBV12-3/TRBV12-4 | TRBD1 | CASSSNGQGAGTEAFF | TGTGCCAGCAGTTCAAATGGGCAGGGGGCAGGCACTGAAGCTTTCTTT
. | TRBJ2-1 | TRBV6-2/TRBV6-3 | TRBD2 | CASSASSGGTYYNEQFF | TGTGCCAGCAGTGCGTCTAGCGGGGGGACGTACTACAATGAGCAGTTCTTC
. | TRBJ2-1 | TRBV5-1 | . | CASSLAPSYNEQFF | TGCGCCAGCAGCTTGGCCCCCTCCTACAATGAGCAGTTCTTC
. | TRBJ2-3 | TRBV6-1 | TRBD2 | CASRSGGGLADTQYF | TGTGCCAGCAGGTCGGGGGGGGGCTTGGCAGATACGCAGTATTTT
. | TRBJ1-1 | TRBV20-1 | . | CSARDWRRPNTEAFF | TGCAGTGCTAGAGATTGGCGGCGCCCGAACACTGAAGCTTTCTTT
. | TRBJ1-2 | TRBV24-1 | . | CATSDRTRGGYTF | TGTGCCACCAGTGATCGGACACGGGGAGGCTACACCTTC
. | TRBJ2-7 | TRBV2 | . | CASSEGPYEQYF | TGTGCCAGCAGTGAAGGACCCTACGAGCAGTACTTC
. | TRBJ2-7 | TRBV12-3/TRBV12-4 | . | CASGTASSYEQYF | TGTGCCAGCGGGACGGCGAGCTCCTACGAGCAGTACTTC
. | TRBJ2-2 | TRBV19 | . | CASSTGLVTGELFF | TGTGCCAGTAGTACGGGACTGGTCACCGGGGAGCTGTTTTTT
. | TRBJ2-5 | TRBV30 | . | CAWSVPSPTQETQYF | TGTGCCTGGAGTGTACCCAGTCCCACACAAGAGACCCAGTACTTC
few | TRBJ2-3 | TRBV20-1 | . | CSARGDRRNTDTQYF | TGCAGTGCCCGGGGGGACAGGAGAAACACAGATACGCAGTATTTT
. | TRBJ1-4 | TRBV20-1 | TRBD1 | CSARGTGARGFNEKLFF | TGCAGTGCTAGAGGGACAGGGGCCCGGGGTTTTAATGAAAAACTGTTTTTT
. | TRBJ2-5 | TRBV20-1 | . | CSARGGYREEDQETQYF | TGCAGTGCTAGAGGGGGCTACAGGGAGGAGGACCAAGAGACCCAGTACTTC
. | TRBJ1-1 | TRBV27 | . | CASSFLGRGMNTEAFF | TGTGCCAGCAGTTTTCTGGGCCGCGGTATGAACACTGAAGCTTTCTTT
. | TRBJ2-5 | TRBV24-1 | TRBD1 | CATSGPGGYQETQYF | TGTGCCACCAGTGGCCCAGGGGGCTACCAAGAGACCCAGTACTTC
once | TRBJ2-3 | TRBV24-1 | . | CATSVLGQGSTDTQYF | TGTGCCACCAGTGTTCTAGGGCAGGGGAGCACAGATACGCAGTATTTT
. | TRBJ1-6 | TRBV27 | . | CASLEGKLSSYNSPLHF | TGTGCCAGCCTTGAGGGGAAACTGAGCTCCTATAATTCACCCCTCCACTTT
few | TRBJ2-4 | TRBV7-8 | . | CASSLTRENIQYF | TGTGCCAGCAGCTTAACGAGGGAAAACATTCAGTACTTC
. | TRBJ2-3 | TRBV6-1 | . | CASSEGRASTDTQYF | TGTGCCAGCAGTGAAGGGAGGGCTAGCACAGATACGCAGTATTTT
. | TRBJ1-2 | TRBV24-1 | TRBD1 | CATSDHQDRSHTF | TGTGCCACCAGTGACCACCAGGACAGGAGCCACACCTTC
. | TRBJ2-3 | TRBV18 | . | CASSPGGGRDTQYF | TGTGCCAGCTCACCGGGAGGGGGGCGAGATACGCAGTATTTT
few | TRBJ1-1 | TRBV12-3/TRBV12-4 | . | CASSLSGGRGNEAFF | TGTGCCAGCAGTTTATCGGGGGGTAGGGGGAATGAAGCTTTCTTT
once | TRBJ1-2 | TRBV5-5 | TRBD1 | CASSPRDRDYGYTF | TGTGCCAGCAGCCCCCGGGACAGGGACTATGGCTACACCTTC